A selection of T cell receptor beta chains follows, all from one sample in a study of CD8 T cells in Susac syndrome. TCRdb analysed the immunoSEQ multiplex PCR reads with MiXCR anew, one entry per CDR3 protein. The sample records approximately 130,000 distinct CDR3 sequences, under 95% being singletons. The sequenced material came from CD8+ T cells from PBMCs. The receptor source for this set is a human donor with multiple sclerosis. The CDR3 runs from the conserved cysteine through the conserved F or W. A D gene is named only where the DNA matches it firmly. Rows may omit the clone size; those that give it use once, few, many or a size class.

V gene	D gene	clone size	CDR3 length	J gene	CDR3 protein	CDR3 DNA
TRBV20-1	NA	NA	14	TRBJ2-1	CSAVFRDCSDEQFF	TGCAGTGCTGTTTTCCGGGATTGTTCAGATGAGCAGTTCTTC
TRBV5-1	TRBD1	NA	14	TRBJ2-7	CASGAGTGLDEQYF	TGCGCCAGCGGGGCCGGGACAGGGTTGGACGAGCAGTACTTC
TRBV11-2	NA	NA	13	TRBJ1-5	CASSPTRGQPQHF	TGTGCCAGCAGTCCCACTCGAGGTCAGCCCCAGCATTTT
TRBV7-6	TRBD1	NA	14	TRBJ2-2	CASQGAMNTGELFF	TGTGCCAGCCAGGGGGCCATGAACACCGGGGAGCTGTTTTTT
TRBV20-1	NA	NA	13	TRBJ2-3	CSAREAVTDTQYF	TGCAGTGCTAGGGAGGCGGTTACAGATACGCAGTATTTT
TRBV28	NA	once	13	TRBJ1-1	CASSAGYNTEAFF	TGTGCCAGCAGTGCGGGTTACAACACTGAAGCTTTCTTT
TRBV11-2	TRBD1	once	16	TRBJ1-2	CASSFPGQGAFYGYTF	TGTGCCAGCAGCTTCCCAGGACAGGGGGCCTTCTATGGCTACACCTTC
TRBV27	TRBD1	NA	14	TRBJ2-7	CASSIQGYGYEQYF	TGTGCCAGCAGTATACAGGGGTATGGTTACGAGCAGTACTTC
TRBV5-6	TRBD2	NA	16	TRBJ2-2	CASSLGLADFTGELFF	TGTGCCAGCAGCTTAGGACTAGCGGATTTCACCGGGGAGCTGTTTTTT
TRBV19	NA	NA	13	TRBJ1-5	CASSMGYHQPQHF	TGTGCCAGTAGTATGGGGTATCATCAGCCCCAGCATTTT
TRBV6-1	NA	NA	13	TRBJ1-2	CASSEWGSHGYTF	TGTGCCAGCAGTGAGTGGGGCAGCCATGGCTACACCTTC
TRBV13	NA	once	14	TRBJ2-6	CASRQDSGANVLTF	TGTGCCAGCAGACAAGACTCTGGGGCCAACGTCCTGACTTTC
TRBV9	NA	NA	15	TRBJ1-2	CASSVGGGNNYGYTF	TGTGCCAGCAGCGTAGGTGGCGGAAATAACTATGGCTACACCTTC
TRBV28	NA	NA	15	TRBJ1-5	CASSPQGYSNQPQHF	TGTGCCAGCAGCCCACAGGGTTATAGCAATCAGCCCCAGCATTTT
TRBV29-1	TRBD1	once	12	TRBJ2-1	CSVTQGTDEQFF	TGCAGCGTTACACAGGGGACCGATGAGCAGTTCTTC
TRBV20-1	NA	NA	15	TRBJ2-3	CSARVRSEGTDTQYF	TGCAGTGCTAGGGTTCGTAGCGAGGGGACAGATACGCAGTATTTT
TRBV7-2	NA	NA	15	TRBJ2-5	CASSLEGSTGETQYF	TGTGCCAGCAGCTTAGAGGGATCTACTGGGGAGACCCAGTACTTC
TRBV27	NA	NA	14	TRBJ2-1	CASTLGDKRNEQFF	TGTGCCAGCACCTTAGGGGATAAGCGGAATGAGCAGTTCTTC
TRBV5-4	NA	NA	11	TRBJ1-1	CASSLAGEAFF	TGTGCCAGCAGCTTGGCCGGTGAAGCTTTCTTT
TRBV27	NA	NA	14	TRBJ2-1	CASSLGNGGNEQFF	TGTGCCAGCAGTTTGGGGAATGGTGGGAATGAGCAGTTCTTC
TRBV6-5	NA	few	14	TRBJ1-1	CASSPGGLGTEAFF	TGTGCCAGCAGTCCTGGGGGCTTGGGCACTGAAGCTTTCTTT
TRBV27	NA	NA	13	TRBJ2-7	CASSFQGSYEQYF	TGTGCCAGCAGTTTTCAGGGGTCCTACGAGCAGTACTTC
TRBV6-2/TRBV6-3	NA	NA	14	TRBJ2-2	CASSIGGFSGELFF	TGTGCCAGCAGCATCGGAGGGTTTTCAGGGGAGCTGTTTTTT
TRBV19	NA	NA	15	TRBJ1-4	CASSSRQRLNEKLFF	TGTGCCAGTAGTTCCCGACAAAGGCTTAATGAAAAACTGTTTTTT